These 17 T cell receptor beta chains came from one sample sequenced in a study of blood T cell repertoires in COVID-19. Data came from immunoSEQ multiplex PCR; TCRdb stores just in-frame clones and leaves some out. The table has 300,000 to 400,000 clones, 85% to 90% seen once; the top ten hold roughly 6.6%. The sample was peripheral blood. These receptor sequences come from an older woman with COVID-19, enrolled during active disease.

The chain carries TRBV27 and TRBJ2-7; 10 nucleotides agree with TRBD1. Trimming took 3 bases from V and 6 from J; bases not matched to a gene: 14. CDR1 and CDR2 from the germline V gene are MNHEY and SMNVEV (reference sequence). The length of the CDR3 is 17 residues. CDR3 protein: CASSFRSGQGRVGEQYF. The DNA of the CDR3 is TGTGCCAGCAGTTTTAGATCGGGACAGGGGCGAGTAGGCGAGCAGTACTTC.

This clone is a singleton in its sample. Here the CDR3 reads CASSPVVSSYNSPLHF. CDR3 DNA: TGTGCCAGCAGCCCGGTGGTAAGCTCCTATAATTCACCCCTCCACTTT. This chain uses TRBV7-9 with TRBJ1-6; no definite D call. This CDR3 comprises 16 residues. From germline, CDR1 is SEHNR and CDR2 FQNEAQ (reference sequence). Trimming left V 5 bases short and J 0 bases short, with 11 bases between.

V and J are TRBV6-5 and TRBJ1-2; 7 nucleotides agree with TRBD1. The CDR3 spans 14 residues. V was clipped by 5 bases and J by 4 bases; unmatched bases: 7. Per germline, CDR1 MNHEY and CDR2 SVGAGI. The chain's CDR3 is CASSPETGIYGYTF. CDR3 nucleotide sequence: TGTGCCAGCAGTCCAGAGACAGGGATCTATGGCTACACCTTC.

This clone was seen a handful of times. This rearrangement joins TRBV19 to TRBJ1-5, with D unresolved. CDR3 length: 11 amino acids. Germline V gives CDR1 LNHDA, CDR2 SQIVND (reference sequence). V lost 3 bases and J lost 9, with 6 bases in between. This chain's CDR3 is CASSIGGPQHF. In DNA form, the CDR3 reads TGTGCCAGTAGTATCGGAGGGCCCCAGCATTTT.

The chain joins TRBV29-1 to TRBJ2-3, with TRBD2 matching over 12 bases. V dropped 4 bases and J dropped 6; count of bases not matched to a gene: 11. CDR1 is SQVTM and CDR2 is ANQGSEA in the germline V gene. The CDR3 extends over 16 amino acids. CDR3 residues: CSVGRGLAGTGDTQYF. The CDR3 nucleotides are TGCAGCGTTGGGAGAGGACTAGCGGGGACTGGGGATACGCAGTATTTT.

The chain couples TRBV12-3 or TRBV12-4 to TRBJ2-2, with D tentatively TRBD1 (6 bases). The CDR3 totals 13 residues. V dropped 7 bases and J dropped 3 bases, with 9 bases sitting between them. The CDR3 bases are TGTGCCAGCAACTACAGGGACACCGGGGAGCTGTTTTTT. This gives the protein CASNYRDTGELFF.

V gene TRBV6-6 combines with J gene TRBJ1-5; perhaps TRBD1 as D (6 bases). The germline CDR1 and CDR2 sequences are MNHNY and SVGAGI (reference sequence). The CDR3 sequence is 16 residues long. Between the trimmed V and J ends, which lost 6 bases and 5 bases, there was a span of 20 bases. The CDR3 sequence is CASSLAPQGSDQPQHF. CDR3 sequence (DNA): TGTGCCAGCAGCTTGGCGCCACAGGGATCAGATCAGCCCCAGCATTTT.

The CDR3 spells CASSFSWAGGPSEQFF. CDR3 nucleotide sequence: TGTGCCAGCAGCTTTAGTTGGGCGGGGGGGCCTAGTGAGCAGTTCTTC. The chain has TRBV7-6 and TRBJ2-1; 9 nucleotides match TRBD2. V trimming: 3 bases; J trimming: 9 bases; junction bases outside the gene matches: 12. From germline, CDR1 is SGHVS and CDR2 FNYEAQ. The CDR3 has 16 residues.

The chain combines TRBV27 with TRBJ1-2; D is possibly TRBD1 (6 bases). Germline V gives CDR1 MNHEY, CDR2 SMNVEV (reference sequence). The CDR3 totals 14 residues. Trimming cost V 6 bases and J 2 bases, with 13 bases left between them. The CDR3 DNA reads TGTGCCAGCAGACCACTAGACAGGAACTATGGCTACACCTTC. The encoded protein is CASRPLDRNYGYTF.

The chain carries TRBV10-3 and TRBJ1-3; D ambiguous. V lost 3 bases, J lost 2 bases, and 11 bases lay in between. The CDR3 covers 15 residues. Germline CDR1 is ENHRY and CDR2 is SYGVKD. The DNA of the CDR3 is TGTGCCATCAGTGATAGGAATACAGCTGGAAACACCATATATTTT. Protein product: CAISDRNTAGNTIYF.

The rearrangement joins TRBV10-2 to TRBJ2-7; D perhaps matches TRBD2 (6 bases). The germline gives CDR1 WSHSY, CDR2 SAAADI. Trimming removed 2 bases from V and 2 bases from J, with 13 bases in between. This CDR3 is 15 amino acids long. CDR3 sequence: CASSESGRAAYEQYF. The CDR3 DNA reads TGCGCCAGCAGTGAGAGCGGGCGGGCGGCCTACGAGCAGTACTTC.

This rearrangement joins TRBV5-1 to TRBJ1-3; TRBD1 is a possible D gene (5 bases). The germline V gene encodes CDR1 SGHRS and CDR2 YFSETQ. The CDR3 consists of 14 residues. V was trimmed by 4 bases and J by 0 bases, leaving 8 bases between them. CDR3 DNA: TGCGCCAGCAGCGACGACAGCTCTGGAAACACCATATATTTT. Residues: CASSDDSSGNTIYF.

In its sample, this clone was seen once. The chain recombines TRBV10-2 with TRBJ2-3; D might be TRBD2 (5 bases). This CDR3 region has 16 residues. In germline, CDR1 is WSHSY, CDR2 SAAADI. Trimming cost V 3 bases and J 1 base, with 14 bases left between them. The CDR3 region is CASSDPFIGGTDTQYF. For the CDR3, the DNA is TGCGCCAGCAGTGACCCGTTTATCGGGGGCACAGATACGCAGTATTTT.

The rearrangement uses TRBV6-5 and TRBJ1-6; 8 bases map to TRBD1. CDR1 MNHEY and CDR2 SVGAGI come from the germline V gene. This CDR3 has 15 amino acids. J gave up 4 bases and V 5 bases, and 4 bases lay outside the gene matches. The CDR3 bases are TGTGCCAGCAGTCTCACAGGGGGGTATAATTCACCCCTCCACTTT. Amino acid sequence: CASSLTGGYNSPLHF.

CDR3 in amino acids: CASSGSSRGRNYEQYF. The CDR3 nucleotides are TGTGCCAGCAGCGGTTCTTCCAGGGGGCGTAACTACGAGCAGTACTTC. The V gene is TRBV9, the J gene TRBJ2-7; 8 bases match TRBD1. CDR3 length: 16 residues. In germline, CDR1 is SGDLS, CDR2 YYNGEE. J lost 3 bases, V lost 3 bases, and 11 bases had no gene match.

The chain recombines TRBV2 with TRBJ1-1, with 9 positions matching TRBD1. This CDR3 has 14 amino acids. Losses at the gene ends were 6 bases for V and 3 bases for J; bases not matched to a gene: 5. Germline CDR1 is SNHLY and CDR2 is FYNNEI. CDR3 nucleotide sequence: TGTGCCAGCAGCCCGACAGGGGGGGACACTGAAGCTTTCTTT. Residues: CASSPTGGDTEAFF.

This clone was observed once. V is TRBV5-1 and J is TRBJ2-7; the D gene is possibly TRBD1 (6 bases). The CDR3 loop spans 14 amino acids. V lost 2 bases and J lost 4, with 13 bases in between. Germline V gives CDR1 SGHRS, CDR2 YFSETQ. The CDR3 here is CASSLQGTGYEQYF. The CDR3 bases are TGCGCCAGCAGCTTACAGGGAACGGGTTACGAGCAGTACTTC.